Below, 26 T cell receptor beta chains from the same sample are listed, as sequenced in a study of cytomegalovirus exposure and HLA in healthy donors (dated by TCRdb to 2016 to 2017). The method was the immunoSEQ multiplex PCR assay. For the multiplex PCR, a mixture combining 60 forward primers for TCR Vbeta segments and 13 reverse primers for TCR Jbeta segments was used. TCRdb carries this immuneACCESS record with in-frame sequences only. Its versions omit some clonotypes, under half of them owing to an unresolved V gene in the studies checked, with the rest unexplained. The sample's records list around 100,000 clones. The ten largest clones add up to less than 4.5% of the sample. Sequencing was done on a sample of PBMCs. The receptor set was obtained from a man in his forties in good health and CMV-seronegative.

A remark on this clone: The junction shows a germline mismatch at one end, possibly a read error. Other DNA sequences of this sample code for an identical CDR3. The chain combines TRBV27 with TRBJ1-2, with a tentative D call TRBD1 (5 bases). Germline values: CDR1 MNHEY, CDR2 SMNVEV (reference sequence). This CDR3 contains 17 residues. CDR3: CASSFLIRQGSNYGYTF. In nucleotides, the CDR3 is TGTGCCAGCAGTTTCCTAATCCGCCAGGGATCTAATTATGGCTACACCTTC.

The chain links TRBV5-1 to TRBJ1-4, with 8 bases matching TRBD1. The CDR3 loop spans 15 amino acids. Germline V gene sequence: CDR1 SGHRS, CDR2 YFSETQ. With V trimmed by 4 bases and J by 2 bases, 4 bases remained unmatched. The DNA of the CDR3 is TGCGCCAGCAGCGTCCAGGGGGCGACTAATGAAAAACTGTTTTTT. Encoded protein: CASSVQGATNEKLFF.

The rearrangement uses TRBV13 and TRBJ2-7, with TRBD1 identical over 8 bases. Germline V CDR1 and CDR2: PRHDT, FYEKMQ (reference sequence). The CDR3 loop spans 15 amino acids. J gave up 5 bases and V 4 bases, and 10 bases lay outside the gene matches. CDR3 sequence reads: CASSWPGQDFDEQYF. CDR3 sequence (DNA): TGTGCCAGCAGCTGGCCGGGACAGGATTTCGACGAGCAGTACTTC.

V gene TRBV6-1 combines with J gene TRBJ2-7; D perhaps matches TRBD2 (5 bases). The CDR3 contains 15 residues. V gave up 7 bases and J gave up 0 bases, with 16 bases separating them. Germline V gene sequence: CDR1 MNHNS, CDR2 SASEGT. CDR3 residues: CASKYGGSNSYEQYF. The CDR3 DNA sequence: TGTGCCAGCAAGTATGGCGGGTCAAACTCCTACGAGCAGTACTTC.

The rearrangement links TRBV27 to TRBJ2-1; TRBD2 matches at 9 bases. CDR3 length: 15 residues. Germline trimming cut 7 bases from V and 9 bases from J; bases unmatched to any gene: 13. Germline V gene lookup returns CDR1 MNHEY and CDR2 SMNVEV (reference sequence). The CDR3 DNA is TGTGCCAGCAAGCCCCTTAGCGGGAGTCGTGGTGAGCAGTTCTTC. It yields the protein CASKPLSGSRGEQFF.

This chain links TRBV21-1 with TRBJ2-7; the table names TRBD2, a call not compared with the DNA. TRBV21-1 is a recognized pseudogene. The CDR3 consists of 17 residues. CDR3 coding DNA: TGTGCCAGCAGCAATATCTGCGGGAGGGCCGAGGTGTGCGAGCAGTACTTC. It encodes CASSNICGRAEVCEQYF.

This chain links TRBV5-1 with TRBJ1-1; 9 nucleotides align to TRBD1. The CDR3 has 15 residues. V trimming: 4 bases; J trimming: 4 bases; junction bases outside the gene matches: 8. Germline CDR1 reads SGHRS; CDR2 reads YFSETQ. This CDR3 is CASSTYPTGGTEAFF. The CDR3 DNA is TGCGCCAGCAGCACCTACCCGACAGGGGGCACTGAAGCTTTCTTT.

This chain links TRBV4-3 with TRBJ2-2, with D perhaps TRBD1 (5 bases). The V end lost 0 bases, the J end lost 7 bases, and 30 bases lay between the germline ends. Germline V CDR1 and CDR2: LGHNA, YSLEER. This CDR3 comprises 21 residues. The CDR3 protein is CASSQDPRRDLGRASVGELFF. The CDR3 nucleotides are TGCGCCAGCAGCCAAGATCCCCGCAGGGATTTGGGCCGGGCGTCAGTCGGGGAGCTGTTTTTT.

Note on this clone: Other DNA sequences in this specimen translate into the identical CDR3. The chain employs TRBV15 and TRBJ2-7, with 7 positions matching TRBD2. This CDR3 comprises 14 residues. The V and J ends lost 5 bases and 1 base, in that order; junction bases with no gene match: 5. Germline CDR1 LNHNV, CDR2 YYDKDF (reference sequence). CDR3: CATSSGGSSYEQYF. The CDR3 DNA follows: TGTGCCACCAGCTCCGGCGGGAGTTCCTACGAGCAGTACTTC.

The chain combines TRBV19 with TRBJ1-4; a possible D gene is TRBD1 (5 bases). V was shortened by 7 bases and J by 7 bases, with 16 bases between the two germline ends. Looked up from germline, CDR1 is LNHDA and CDR2 is SQIVND (reference sequence). The CDR3 is made up of 14 amino acids. The CDR3 sequence: CASKRGAGSEKLFF. CDR3 in DNA: TGTGCCAGTAAGCGGGGCGCCGGGAGTGAAAAACTGTTTTTT.

This sequence joins TRBV7-8 and TRBJ2-1, with TRBD2 matching 14 bases. The trim removed 5 bases at V and 0 bases at J, leaving 12 bases unmatched. This CDR3 comprises 20 residues. Per germline, CDR1 SGHVS and CDR2 FQNEAQ. CDR3 sequence: CASSLRGLAGEGDSYNEQFF. The CDR3 DNA follows: TGTGCCAGCAGCCTAAGGGGACTAGCGGGAGAGGGGGACTCCTACAATGAGCAGTTCTTC.

The chain links TRBV25-1 to TRBJ2-3; 7 bases are shared with TRBD2. V shed 6 bases, J shed 0 bases, and the junction held 3 bases outside the gene matches. CDR1 is MGHDK and CDR2 is SYGVNS in the germline V gene. The CDR3 spans 14 residues. The CDR3 protein is CASRGGWSTDTQYF. CDR3 nucleotides: TGTGCCAGCAGGGGGGGGTGGAGCACAGATACGCAGTATTTT.

V gene TRBV7-2 combines with J gene TRBJ2-3; D is unresolved. CDR1 is SGHTA and CDR2 is FQGNSA in the germline V gene. V lost 2 bases and J 0 bases, leaving 12 bases between the germline ends. CDR3 size: 16 residues. The CDR3 loop reads CASSLRSDSSTDTQYF. For the CDR3, the DNA is TGTGCCAGCAGCTTAAGGAGCGATTCTAGCACAGATACGCAGTATTTT.

The V gene is TRBV6-1, the J gene TRBJ2-2; 13 bases are a match to TRBD2. Germline CDR1 reads MNHNS; CDR2 reads SASEGT. J was trimmed by 6 bases and V by 3 bases; bases with no gene match: 7. The CDR3 runs 17 residues. This CDR3 is CASSDRLAGGVAGELFF. DNA for the CDR3: TGTGCCAGCAGTGACAGACTAGCGGGAGGTGTGGCCGGGGAGCTGTTTTTT.

The rearrangement joins TRBV13 to TRBJ1-2, with 11 bases that match TRBD1. Germline V lookup: CDR1 PRHDT, CDR2 FYEKMQ (reference sequence). This CDR3 is built from 17 residues. Trimming at V came to 4 bases and at J to 3 bases, leaving 10 bases not matched to a gene. The DNA for the CDR3 is TGTGCCAGCAGCTCACCGAGACAGGGACAGGGGGACTATGGCTACACCTTC. The encoded protein is CASSSPRQGQGDYGYTF.

V usage is TRBV7-7 and J usage is TRBJ2-7; 10 bases agree with TRBD1. This CDR3 comprises 13 residues. V shed 5 bases, J shed 10 bases, and the junction held 8 bases outside the gene matches. Germline V gene sequence: CDR1 SSHAT, CDR2 FNYEAQ (reference sequence). CDR3 loop: CASSHGTGDAQYF. The CDR3 DNA reads as TGTGCCAGCAGCCATGGGACAGGGGACGCTCAGTACTTC.

V gene TRBV29-1 combines with J gene TRBJ2-4; 7 nucleotides match TRBD2. The CDR3 has 13 residues. Trimming removed 7 bases from V and 7 bases from J; junction bases left unmatched: 10. The germline CDR1 and CDR2 sequences are SQVTM and ANQGSEA. CDR3 protein: CSGTLAHSNIQYF. Here the CDR3 DNA reads TGCAGCGGCACACTAGCGCACTCGAACATTCAGTACTTC.

This rearrangement joins TRBV13 to TRBJ2-5; D is perhaps TRBD1 (5 bases). The DNA end is a closer match to TRBJ2-7, so the J assignment may be wrong. The CDR3 loop spans 15 amino acids. Germline CDR1 PRHDT, CDR2 FYEKMQ (reference sequence). CDR3 sequence reads: CASSRPRQRTYEQYF. DNA of the CDR3: TGTGCCAGCAGCCGGCCCCGACAGAGGACCTACGAGCAGTACTTC.

The chain has TRBV23-1 and TRBJ2-6; maybe TRBD2 (6 bases). TRBV23-1 carries the ORF label, with uncertain function. V lost 2 bases and J lost 5, with 34 bases in between. The CDR3 consists of 23 residues. CDR3 bases: TGCGCCAGCAGTCAAACCCCGGGACTGCTTCGGGTCTATGCTCTGGCGTGGGCCAACGTCCTGACTTTC. This translates into CASSQTPGLLRVYALAWANVLTF.

This rearrangement joins TRBV14 to TRBJ1-1; D gene unclear. V was trimmed by 4 bases and J by 4 bases, leaving 10 bases between them. Per the germline V gene, CDR1 is SGHDN and CDR2 is FVKESK. The CDR3 spans 13 residues. The CDR3 here is CASSRAGPTEAFF. CDR3 sequence (DNA): TGTGCCAGCAGCCGGGCGGGCCCCACTGAAGCTTTCTTT.

The CDR3 here is CASSIGTGANYGYTF. CDR3 coding DNA: TGTGCCAGTAGTATAGGTACAGGGGCGAACTATGGCTACACCTTC. V usage is TRBV19 and J usage is TRBJ1-2; TRBD1 agrees at 7 bases. The CDR3 is made up of 15 amino acids. Per the germline V gene, CDR1 is LNHDA and CDR2 is SQIVND (reference sequence). Losses at the gene ends were 1 base for V and 2 bases for J; bases not matched to a gene: 4.

The chain combines TRBV29-1 with TRBJ1-4, with 8 nucleotides matching TRBD1. Germline values: CDR1 SQVTM, CDR2 ANQGSEA. V shed 7 bases and J 3 bases; nucleotides not matched to a gene: 4. The CDR3 covers 13 residues. The chain's CDR3 is CSGATGANEKLFF. The CDR3 nucleotides are TGCAGCGGAGCGACAGGGGCTAATGAAAAACTGTTTTTT.

The chain uses TRBV6-5 and TRBJ1-2, with D unresolved. The germline V and J ends were trimmed by 4 bases and 2 bases, with 11 bases remaining between them. CDR3 length equals 14 residues. Looked up from germline, CDR1 is MNHEY and CDR2 is SVGAGI. In DNA form, the CDR3 reads TGTGCCAGCAGTTTGACACTGGCAAACTATGGCTACACCTTC. This encodes CASSLTLANYGYTF.

The V call is TRBV6-6, the J call TRBJ1-1; D not certain. Germline lookup yields CDR1 MNHNY and CDR2 SVGAGI (reference sequence). V dropped 8 bases and J dropped 6 bases, with 16 bases sitting between them. There are 13 residues in the CDR3. For the CDR3, the DNA is TGTGCCAGCCACCCCGCGGGGATCCCTGAAGCTTTCTTT. The encoded protein is CASHPAGIPEAFF.

The chain couples TRBV28 to TRBJ2-3, with 9 bases aligning to TRBD2. V was pared by 8 bases and J by 1 base, with 4 bases of the junction left unmatched. The CDR3 sequence is 14 residues long. Germline values: CDR1 MDHEN, CDR2 SYDVKM. The CDR3 sequence is CASAGLAGTDTQYF. In DNA, the CDR3 is TGTGCCAGCGCGGGACTAGCTGGCACAGATACGCAGTATTTT.

V and J are TRBV2 and TRBJ2-3; 7 bases are shared with TRBD1. V lost 11 bases and J lost 0; bases outside the gene matches: 11. Looked up from germline, CDR1 is SNHLY and CDR2 is FYNNEI. CDR3 length: 15 amino acids. CDR3: CADKGKGASTDTQYF. CDR3 in DNA: TGTGCCGACAAAGGGAAGGGGGCTAGCACAGATACGCAGTATTTT.